The text below deals with one TCR beta chain. CDR1 is SGHTA and CDR2 is FQGNSA in the germline V gene. This CDR3 spans 16 amino acids. The V and J ends lost 1 base and 0 bases respectively, with 12 bases between them. This sample is part of a study of blood T cells in healthy people across ages. Sample-barcoded 5' priming and a J-beta primer mix drove a second PCR of roughly 7 to 11 cycles. TCRdb called the 5' RACE reads again in MiXCR, with one record for every CDR3 protein. This sample has hundreds of thousands of distinct CDR3 sequences, with approximately 40% found just once. This receptor was obtained from a man older than 75 in good health. The chain has TRBV7-2 and TRBJ2-5; D possibly corresponds to TRBD2 (5 bases). Specimen: blood. Here the CDR3 reads CASSLGSGSYQETQYF. CDR3 DNA sequence: TGTGCCAGCAGCTTAGGGAGCGGATCGTACCAAGAGACCCAGTACTTC.